This T cell receptor (beta chain) was recovered during a study of shared clonotypes between healthy human individuals. As for the study in general: The study used three CD4 naive, three CD4 memory, two CD8 naive and one CD8 memory plate per donor.

The CDR3 covers 16 residues. Germline V gene sequence: CDR1 SGHAT, CDR2 FQNNGV. Trimming cost V 4 bases and J 2 bases; bases outside gene matches: 6. Study-wide findings and caveats: The sharing of about 5.3% of naive CD4 clonotypes was seen across several donors.

Turning to this clone: Its target is not known.

This table comes from immunoSEQ multiplex PCR, and its TCRdb copy is limited to in-frame clones, with some not included. Of about 1.1 million clones listed, 60% to 80% are singletons. The clonotype comes from a man younger than 35 in good health. Some clones in this sample may be carry-over from other donors' samples. Material: memory CD4+ T cells from PBMCs. Subset denoted: CD45RA-negative fraction. V usage is TRBV11-2 and J usage is TRBJ2-7, with TRBD1 matching 12 bases. The CDR3 protein is CASSSGGTGGPYEQYF. The CDR3 coding sequence is TGTGCCAGCAGCTCGGGGGGGACAGGGGGCCCCTACGAGCAGTACTTC.